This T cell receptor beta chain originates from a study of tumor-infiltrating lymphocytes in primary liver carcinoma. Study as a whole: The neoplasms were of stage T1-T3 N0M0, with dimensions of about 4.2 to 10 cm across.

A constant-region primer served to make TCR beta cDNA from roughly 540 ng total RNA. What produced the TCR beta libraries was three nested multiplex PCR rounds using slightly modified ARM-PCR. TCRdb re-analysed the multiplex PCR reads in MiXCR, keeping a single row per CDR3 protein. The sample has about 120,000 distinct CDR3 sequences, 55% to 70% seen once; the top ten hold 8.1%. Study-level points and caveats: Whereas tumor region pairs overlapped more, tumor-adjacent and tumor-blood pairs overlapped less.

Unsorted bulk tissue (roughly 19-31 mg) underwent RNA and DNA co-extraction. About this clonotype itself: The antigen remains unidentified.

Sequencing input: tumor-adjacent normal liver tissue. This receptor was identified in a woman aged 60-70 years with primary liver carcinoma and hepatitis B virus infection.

The CDR3 reads CASSLGGRGDRVTGELFF. CDR3 sequence (DNA): TGTGCCAGCAGCTTAGGGGGAAGGGGAGACAGGGTCACCGGGGAGCTGTTTTTT. The chain has TRBV11-3 and TRBJ2-2; TRBD1 matches 7 bases. V dropped 1 base and J dropped 4; count of bases not matched to a gene: 12. Germline V lookup: CDR1 SGHNT, CDR2 YENEEA. The CDR3 is 18 residues long. Variable domain in full (rest from reference TRBV11-3 and TRBJ2-2): EAGVVQSPRYKIIEKKQPVAFWCNPISGHNTLYWYLQNLGQGPELLIRYENEEAVDDSQLPKDRFSAERLKGVDSTLKIQPAELGDSAVYLCASSLGGRGDRVTGELFFGEGSRLTVL.